This record concerns one T cell receptor (beta chain) sequence. No antigen is known for it. The data were taken from a study of cytomegalovirus exposure and HLA in healthy donors. Study results and limitations: In a later analysis, HLA-associated beta chains showed higher expansion and lower generation probabilities than comparable chains.

The germline V and J ends were trimmed by 6 bases and 4 bases, with 13 bases remaining between them. This CDR3 is built from 14 residues. The germline CDR1 and CDR2 sequences are MDHEN and SYDVKM. PCR used 60 Vbeta primers and 13 Jbeta primers. Measured with immunoSEQ multiplex PCR; TCRdb has only the in-frame clones, and not every one. The repertoire holds 200,000 to 250,000 clones, with roughly 80% as singletons. Sequencing was performed on PBMCs. The chain links TRBV28 to TRBJ1-3, with D possibly being TRBD1 (5 bases). This clonotype was obtained from a man aged 45-60 years in good health and CMV-seronegative. CDR3 amino acids: CASSPPGWGNTIYF. The CDR3 region has the DNA TGTGCCAGCAGCCCCCCAGGGTGGGGAAACACCATATATTTT.